These 30 T cell receptor beta chains were sequenced from one sample in a study of shared clonotypes between healthy human individuals. The data were produced by immunoSEQ multiplex PCR, yet TCRdb's version contains in-frame clones alone and is incomplete. The repertoire holds about half a million clones, with approximately 82% as singletons. What was sequenced was PBMCs. These receptors were taken from a woman between 40 and 50 years old in good health. Some clones in this sample may be carry-over from other donors' samples.

A word on this clone: The identical CDR3 is also encoded by other nucleotide sequences in the sample. This sequence joins TRBV4-1 and TRBJ2-7; 8 nucleotides align to TRBD1. There are 15 residues in the CDR3. V trimming: 1 base; J trimming: 0 bases; junction bases outside the gene matches: 2. The V gene's germline CDR1 is MGHRA and CDR2 YSYEKL. DNA for the CDR3: TGCGCCAGCAGCCAAGGGACAGGGAGCTCCTACGAGCAGTACTTC. It translates to CASSQGTGSSYEQYF.

The rearrangement links TRBV6-5 to TRBJ1-5; 8 bases agree with TRBD1. Per the germline V gene, CDR1 is MNHEY and CDR2 is SVGAGI. The CDR3 length is 15 residues. V lost 2 bases, J lost 4 bases, and 4 bases stayed unmatched. The CDR3 DNA follows: TGTGCCAGCAGTTACGGACAGGGACGAAATCAGCCCCAGCATTTT. This codes for CASSYGQGRNQPQHF.

The chain employs TRBV4-3 and TRBJ2-1, with 10 bases lining up with TRBD2. The germline V gene encodes CDR1 LGHNA and CDR2 YSLEER. The CDR3 runs 20 residues. The V gene end was trimmed by 0 bases and the J gene end by 0 bases; junction bases not matched to a gene: 11. The CDR3: CASSQDTLAGEGSSYNEQFF. As DNA, the CDR3 is TGCGCCAGCAGCCAAGATACCCTAGCGGGAGAGGGCAGCTCCTACAATGAGCAGTTCTTC.

The chain employs TRBV30 and TRBJ2-3; 7 positions agree with TRBD2. V gave up 3 bases and J gave up 3 bases; unmatched junction bases: 6. CDR3 length: 14 amino acids. Germline assignment: CDR1 GTSNPN and CDR2 SVGIG (reference sequence). CDR3 sequence (DNA): TGTGCCTGGAGCCTCGGGAGGCGGACAGATACGCAGTATTTT. It translates to CAWSLGRRTDTQYF.

CDR3 sequence (DNA): TGTGCCAGCAGCCCCTATAAGGGGGAGACCCAGTACTTC. This codes for CASSPYKGETQYF. The chain has TRBV7-2 and TRBJ2-5; perhaps TRBD1 as D (5 bases). The CDR3 spans 13 residues. Trimming shortened V by 5 bases and J by 5 bases, and 12 bases separated the two germline ends. CDR1 is SGHTA and CDR2 is FQGNSA in the germline V gene.

V and J are TRBV28 and TRBJ1-2; D not resolved. V was trimmed by 3 bases and J by 0 bases, leaving 11 bases between them. The CDR3 length is 15 residues. Per the germline V gene, CDR1 is MDHEN and CDR2 is SYDVKM. The CDR3 sequence is CASSFERWTNYGYTF. In nucleotides, the CDR3 is TGTGCCAGCAGTTTTGAGAGGTGGACTAACTATGGCTACACCTTC.

The V and J genes are TRBV6-5 and TRBJ1-1, with D unclear. V lost 6 bases and J 5 bases, leaving 7 bases between the germline ends. The germline CDR1 and CDR2 sequences are MNHEY and SVGAGI. The CDR3 has 11 residues. In nucleotides, the CDR3 is TGTGCCAGCAGATCCAAAACTGAAGCTTTCTTT. It translates to CASRSKTEAFF.

The J gene is TRBJ1-1, the V gene TRBV5-8; unclear D gene. This CDR3 is built from 14 residues. Germline loops: CDR1 SGHTS, CDR2 YDEGEE. Trimming cost V 0 bases and J 2 bases, with 8 bases left between them. The CDR3 nucleotides read TGTGCCAGCAGCTTGGAAAGGGTTAACACTGAAGCTTTCTTT. Residues: CASSLERVNTEAFF.

The chain employs TRBV4-3 and TRBJ1-5, with D maybe TRBD1 (5 bases). This CDR3 has 16 amino acids. Germline V gives CDR1 LGHNA, CDR2 YSLEER. V was trimmed by 0 bases and J by 11 bases, leaving 20 bases between them. The CDR3 DNA follows: TGCGCCAGCAGCCAAGATTTGTACGCGCAGGGTGGGGCCCAGCATTTT. Protein: CASSQDLYAQGGAQHF.

CDR3: CASSLAGQGTEQFF. Here the CDR3 DNA reads TGTGCCAGCAGCTTAGCGGGACAGGGGACTGAGCAGTTCTTC. This chain joins TRBV7-2 and TRBJ2-1; 10 bases map to TRBD1. The V gene's germline CDR1 is SGHTA and CDR2 FQGNSA. V gave up 0 bases and J gave up 9 bases; unmatched junction bases: 2. The CDR3 is made up of 14 amino acids.

V and J are TRBV4-2 and TRBJ1-3; D remains ambiguous. Deletions cut 0 bases from V and 2 bases from J, with 2 bases between. Germline values: CDR1 LGHNA, CDR2 YNFKEQ. The CDR3 covers 13 residues. The CDR3 loop reads CASSQDTGNTIYF. The CDR3 nucleotides are TGTGCCAGCAGCCAAGATACTGGAAACACCATATATTTT.

The gene calls are TRBV10-3 and TRBJ1-4; no clear D gene. CDR3 size: 13 residues. The germline V and J ends were trimmed by 6 bases and 0 bases, with 5 bases remaining between them. The germline CDR1 and CDR2 sequences are ENHRY and SYGVKD. CDR3 residues: CAIRGATNEKLFF. DNA for the CDR3: TGTGCCATCAGAGGAGCAACTAATGAAAAACTGTTTTTT.

The CDR3 sequence: CASSSLVTGTDTQYF. The CDR3 DNA is TGTGCCAGCAGTTCCCTCGTGACGGGCACAGATACGCAGTATTTT. The chain combines TRBV28 with TRBJ2-3; D unclear. The CDR3 is 15 residues long. V was shortened by 4 bases and J by 1 base, with 12 bases between the two germline ends. Germline V CDR1 and CDR2: MDHEN, SYDVKM. The complete variable domain, with remaining parts taken from reference TRBV28 and TRBJ2-3, reads DVKVTQSSRYLVKRTGEKVFLECVQDMDHENMFWYRQDPGLGLRLIYFSYDVKMKEKGDIPEGYSVSREKKERFSLILESASTNQTSMYLCASSSLVTGTDTQYFGPGTRLTVL.

V is TRBV11-2 and J is TRBJ2-5, with 10 bases identical to TRBD2. The CDR3 is 17 residues long. Germline CDR1 SGHAT, CDR2 FQNNGV. With 3 bases clipped from V and 3 bases from J, the junction kept 10 bases outside the gene matches. This chain's CDR3 is CASSFLASGREEETQYF. The CDR3 DNA reads as TGTGCCAGCAGCTTCCTCGCTAGCGGGAGAGAGGAAGAGACCCAGTACTTC.

CDR3 in DNA: TGTGCCTGGATGACGGGGGTGGGGTTTGAACCCCTCCACTTT. Translation: CAWMTGVGFEPLHF. The chain uses TRBV30 and TRBJ1-6, with TRBD1 as a possible D gene (5 bases). The CDR3 is 14 amino acids. Trimming pared 4 bases from V and 12 bases from J, leaving 19 bases between. Germline V gene lookup returns CDR1 GTSNPN and CDR2 SVGIG (reference sequence).

The chain employs TRBV27 and TRBJ1-2, with D perhaps TRBD1 (6 bases). Germline lookup yields CDR1 MNHEY and CDR2 SMNVEV (reference sequence). Trimming removed 8 bases from V and 8 bases from J, with 36 bases in between. The CDR3 is 19 amino acids. The CDR3 sequence: CASATLFGTLGSRGPGYTF. As DNA, the CDR3 is TGTGCCAGCGCCACCCTCTTTGGGACACTGGGCTCCCGTGGGCCGGGCTACACCTTC.

The chain couples TRBV28 to TRBJ2-7; no definite D call. The CDR3 is 13 amino acids. V was shortened by 3 bases and J by 3 bases, with 9 bases between the two germline ends. Germline-derived CDR1 and CDR2 are MDHEN and SYDVKM. The chain's CDR3 is CASSFPENYEQYF. The CDR3 DNA sequence: TGTGCCAGCAGTTTTCCGGAGAACTACGAGCAGTACTTC.

The rearrangement uses TRBV30 and TRBJ2-5, with a tentative D call TRBD2 (5 bases). From germline, CDR1 is GTSNPN and CDR2 SVGIG (reference sequence). V was cut by 7 bases and J by 4 bases, with 16 bases left in between. The CDR3 consists of 13 residues. CDR3 nucleotides: TGTGCCTTTCGGAGGTCTCCGGGAGAGACCCAGTACTTC. It codes for CAFRRSPGETQYF.

As to this clone: A much larger clone differs from this one at a single base, so this may be a read error. The chain recombines TRBV4-1 with TRBJ1-1, with 8 bases that match TRBD1. The germline CDR1 and CDR2 sequences are MGHRA and YSYEKL. CDR3 length: 14 residues. The CDR3 region is CASSQVDRGTKAFF. The CDR3, as DNA: TGCGCCAGCAGCCAAGTTGACAGGGGCACTAAAGCTTTCTTT.

The chain joins TRBV10-3 to TRBJ2-3; 13 bases line up with TRBD2. This CDR3 comprises 16 residues. V lost 4 bases and J lost 4; bases outside the gene matches: 5. CDR1 and CDR2 from the germline V gene are ENHRY and SYGVKD. The CDR3 here is CAISARGTSGADTQYF. The CDR3 nucleotides are TGTGCCATCAGTGCCCGAGGGACTAGCGGGGCAGATACGCAGTATTTT.

This clone was seen only once. The genes are TRBV6-1 and TRBJ2-3; 11 bases line up with TRBD1. The CDR3 consists of 16 residues. The ends lost 4 bases at V and 4 bases at J; junction bases unmatched: 7. The germline CDR1 and CDR2 sequences are MNHNS and SASEGT. The CDR3 DNA sequence: TGTGCCAGCAGTGCCACGCCGGGACAGGGGGCAGATACGCAGTATTTT. Its translation is CASSATPGQGADTQYF.

The DNA of the CDR3 is TGTGCCAGCGGACGACTAGCGGGAGGATCCGGGGAGCTGTTTTTT. Translation gives CASGRLAGGSGELFF. This chain connects TRBV11-2 to TRBJ2-2; 13 positions match TRBD2. The V gene's germline CDR1 is SGHAT and CDR2 FQNNGV. The CDR3 extends over 15 amino acids. Germline trimming cut 8 bases from V and 6 bases from J; bases unmatched to any gene: 6.

The chain carries TRBV7-7 and TRBJ2-1, with 8 bases lining up with TRBD1. Germline CDR1 and CDR2: SSHAT and FNYEAQ (reference sequence). The V segment lost 4 bases and the J segment 4 bases; nucleotides outside the gene matches: 6. The CDR3 covers 15 residues. For the CDR3, the DNA is TGTGCCAGCAGCTCAACAGGGGGTTCGTACAATGAGCAGTTCTTC. This translates into CASSSTGGSYNEQFF.

The chain couples TRBV5-1 to TRBJ1-4; perhaps TRBD1 as D (5 bases). Germline V gene lookup returns CDR1 SGHRS and CDR2 YFSETQ. Trimming stripped 4 bases from V and 3 bases from J, with 19 bases between. The CDR3 length is 17 residues. The CDR3 DNA follows: TGCGCCAGCAGCCCATCTTTTGGCAGGGATTCTAATGAAAAACTGTTTTTT. It yields the protein CASSPSFGRDSNEKLFF.

This chain connects TRBV7-2 to TRBJ1-4; D perhaps matches TRBD1 (5 bases). From germline, CDR1 is SGHTA and CDR2 FQGNSA. Deletions cut 6 bases from V and 8 bases from J, with 16 bases between. CDR3 length: 14 residues. The CDR3 bases are TGTGCCAGCAGGTCGGGACGGTCGGGCGAAAAACTGTTTTTT. Its protein product is CASRSGRSGEKLFF.

As to this clone: A much larger clonotype is one base distant, so this may be a read error. The chain carries TRBV4-3 and TRBJ2-1, with 14 bases fitting TRBD2. The CDR3 has 17 amino acids. V lost 4 bases and J lost 4; bases outside the gene matches: 6. Germline lookup yields CDR1 LGHNA and CDR2 YSLEER. CDR3: CASSPGLAGVGYNEQFF. The CDR3 DNA reads as TGCGCCAGCAGCCCGGGACTAGCGGGAGTAGGGTACAATGAGCAGTTCTTC.

This rearrangement joins TRBV5-4 to TRBJ1-1; weak D call: TRBD1 (5 bases). The CDR3 runs to 17 residues. V lost 4 bases and J 4 bases, leaving 23 bases between the germline ends. Germline CDR1 and CDR2: SGHNT and YYREEE (reference sequence). CDR3 sequence: CASSLPGGLVGVTEAFF. The DNA for the CDR3 is TGTGCCAGCAGCCTGCCGGGGGGTCTGGTCGGGGTCACTGAAGCTTTCTTT. The full variable domain, with the rest looked up from reference TRBV5-4 and TRBJ1-1, is ETGVTQSPTHLIKTRGQQVTLRCSSQSGHNTVSWYQQALGQGPQFIFQYYREEENGRGNFPPRFSGLQFPNYSSELNVNALELDDSALYLCASSLPGGLVGVTEAFFGQGTRLTVV.

CDR3 sequence reads: CASSHRTGTILNEKLFF. The DNA of the CDR3 is TGTGCCAGCAGCCATCGGACAGGGACCATCCTTAATGAAAAACTGTTTTTT. V usage is TRBV4-2 and J usage is TRBJ1-4; the match to TRBD1 covers 8 bases. The CDR3 consists of 17 residues. The ends lost 3 bases at V and 4 bases at J; junction bases unmatched: 10. CDR1 is LGHNA and CDR2 is YNFKEQ in the germline V gene.

CDR3 loop: CASSDLAGTTIQYF. The CDR3 DNA reads as TGCGCCAGCAGCGACCTAGCGGGAACCACCATTCAGTACTTC. The J gene is TRBJ2-4, the V gene TRBV10-2; 9 nucleotides align to TRBD2. CDR1 and CDR2 (germline): WSHSY, SAAADI. This CDR3 region has 14 residues. Losses at the gene ends were 6 bases for V and 9 bases for J; bases not matched to a gene: 9.

The rearrangement links TRBV4-3 to TRBJ2-7; maybe TRBD1 (6 bases). CDR1 is LGHNA and CDR2 is YSLEER in the germline V gene. The CDR3 has 14 amino acids. V lost 5 bases to trimming and J lost 0 bases, with 11 bases between them. CDR3 protein: CASSTGQNSYEQYF. DNA of the CDR3: TGCGCCAGCAGCACTGGACAGAACTCCTACGAGCAGTACTTC.